This T cell receptor (beta chain) was sequenced for a study of blood T cell repertoires in COVID-19. Study-wide context: Nucleic acid was either cDNA or gDNA, and it came from T cells, B-cell-depleted T cells, or PBMCs.

CDR3 length equals 16 residues. Germline V lookup: CDR1 MRHNA, CDR2 SNTAGT. The J segment lost 8 bases and the V segment lost 3 bases, leaving 9 bases of the junction unmatched. Only in-frame clones appear in the TCRdb table, and some are missing; sequencing was by immunoSEQ multiplex PCR. Among 48,000 or so clones listed, 90% were seen once. This clonotype was sampled from a human donor in a cohort sampled during active COVID-19. The rearrangement joins TRBV6-4 to TRBJ2-1; 11 nucleotides align to TRBD2. The sequencing sample was made of peripheral blood. The CDR3 nucleotides are TGTGCCAGCAGTGATGTAGCTAGCGGGAGGACACATGAGCAGTTCTTC. Encoded protein: CASSDVASGRTHEQFF.